What follows are 15 T cell receptor beta chains derived from one specimen sequenced in a study of blood T cell repertoires in COVID-19. TCRdb keeps only in-frame clones here, not all; method: immunoSEQ multiplex PCR. This table holds hundreds of thousands of clones, 88% found once. The specimen was peripheral blood. The receptors here all came from a woman younger than 45 who had recovered from COVID-19.

A few counts support this clone. The chain has TRBV28 and TRBJ1-2, with a possible D match to TRBD1 (6 bases). CDR3 length: 15 amino acids. In germline, CDR1 is MDHEN, CDR2 SYDVKM. V shed 2 bases and J shed 1 base, with 11 bases lying between them. The CDR3 nucleotides read TGTGCCAGCAGTTTAACGGACAGCCTTAACTATGGCTACACCTTC. Protein: CASSLTDSLNYGYTF.

The J gene is TRBJ1-3, the V gene TRBV5-1; D is uncertain. The CDR3 totals 15 residues. Trimming removed 2 bases from V and 0 bases from J, with 9 bases in between. Germline lookup yields CDR1 SGHRS and CDR2 YFSETQ. CDR3 region: CASSLDGLSGNTIYF. DNA for the CDR3: TGCGCCAGCAGCTTAGACGGACTCTCTGGAAACACCATATATTTT.

In this sample, this clone turned up once. The chain recombines TRBV5-1 with TRBJ1-1; 8 bases align to TRBD1. V shed 2 bases and J 3 bases; nucleotides not matched to a gene: 6. Germline CDR1 SGHRS, CDR2 YFSETQ. This CDR3 contains 15 residues. The CDR3 loop is CASSFQGAYDTEAFF. The CDR3 DNA sequence: TGCGCCAGCAGCTTTCAGGGGGCTTATGACACTGAAGCTTTCTTT.

The genes are TRBV10-3 and TRBJ1-1; tentative D call: TRBD1 (5 bases). Trimming cost V 4 bases and J 0 bases, with 6 bases left between them. CDR1 is ENHRY, CDR2 SYGVKD, per germline. The length of the CDR3 is 13 residues. CDR3 nucleotide sequence: TGTGCCATCAGTGGACAGTTGAACACTGAAGCTTTCTTT. This codes for CAISGQLNTEAFF.

V usage is TRBV21-1 and J usage is TRBJ2-7; the DNA was not used to check the table's D call, TRBD2. TRBV21-1 is a pseudogene locus. The CDR3 spans 20 residues. CDR3 sequence reads: CASSKGLGLAGETPLYEQYF. CDR3 in DNA: TGTGCCAGCAGCAAAGGGTTGGGACTAGCGGGGGAAACTCCTCTCTACGAGCAGTACTTC.

This clone was counted once. CDR3 coding DNA: TGTGCCAGCTCACCCTTTGGGGGCGGCACAGATACGCAGTATTTT. This sequence encodes CASSPFGGGTDTQYF. This rearrangement joins TRBV18 to TRBJ2-3; a possible D gene is TRBD1 (6 bases). CDR3 length: 15 amino acids. Germline-derived CDR1 and CDR2 are KGHSH and LQKENI. With 3 bases removed from V and 1 base from J, the gap between germline ends came to 11 bases.

The V call is TRBV3-1 (or the pseudogene TRBV3-2), the J call TRBJ1-4, with TRBD1 matching 10 bases. V shed 4 bases, J shed 2 bases, and the junction held 10 bases outside the gene matches. The CDR3 covers 18 residues. The germline V gene encodes CDR1 LGHDT and CDR2 YNNKEL (reference sequence). In DNA form, the CDR3 reads TGTGCCAGCAGCCCGGACAGGGGGAGAGAGGCGACTAATGAAAAACTGTTTTTT. This translates into CASSPDRGREATNEKLFF.

This chain connects TRBV20-1 to TRBJ1-5, with no clear D. The V end lost 3 bases, the J end lost 4 bases, and 16 bases lay between the germline ends. The CDR3 extends over 15 amino acids. Germline values: CDR1 DFQATT, CDR2 SNEGSKA (reference sequence). The CDR3 loop is CSASDRARRNQPQHF. The DNA of the CDR3 is TGCAGTGCTAGTGATAGGGCGAGGAGGAATCAGCCCCAGCATTTT.

The rearrangement links TRBV28 to TRBJ2-7, with 8 bases lining up with TRBD1. The V gene end was trimmed by 6 bases and the J gene end by 6 bases; junction bases not matched to a gene: 7. The V gene's germline CDR1 is MDHEN and CDR2 SYDVKM. The CDR3 extends over 13 amino acids. In DNA, the CDR3 is TGTGCCAGCAGGGACAGGGAGCGACGCGAGCAGTACTTC. It yields the protein CASRDRERREQYF.

The chain carries TRBV5-3 and TRBJ1-5; 8 bases match TRBD1. TRBV5-3 is recorded as an ORF, its role being uncertain. The CDR3 covers 16 residues. J gave up 6 bases and V 0 bases, and 8 bases lay outside the gene matches. The CDR3 loop is CARSLDSGQVAQPQHF. CDR3 DNA: TGTGCCAGAAGCTTGGATTCGGGACAGGTCGCTCAGCCCCAGCATTTT.

The rearrangement uses TRBV11-3 and TRBJ2-1; TRBD2 is a possible D gene (5 bases). CDR1 is SGHNT and CDR2 is YENEEA in the germline V gene. The CDR3 runs 15 residues. V dropped 5 bases and J dropped 0 bases, with 11 bases sitting between them. CDR3 nucleotides: TGTGCCAGCAGCGCCACTAGAGGCTCCTACAATGAGCAGTTCTTC. It codes for CASSATRGSYNEQFF.

This sequence joins TRBV28 and TRBJ2-7; 8 bases agree with TRBD2. CDR1 and CDR2 (germline): MDHEN, SYDVKM. This CDR3 has 16 amino acids. The V and J ends lost 2 bases and 2 bases, in that order; junction bases with no gene match: 8. The CDR3 spells CASSLRGGGSPYEQYF. DNA for the CDR3: TGTGCCAGCAGTTTAAGAGGCGGGGGGAGCCCCTACGAGCAGTACTTC.

The CDR3 reads CASSLQGRDYGYTF. CDR3 nucleotides: TGCGCCAGCAGCTTACAGGGTAGGGACTATGGCTACACCTTC. V and J are TRBV5-1 and TRBJ1-2; perhaps TRBD1 as D (6 bases). The germline V and J ends were trimmed by 2 bases and 3 bases, with 11 bases remaining between them. From germline, CDR1 is SGHRS and CDR2 YFSETQ. The CDR3 length is 14 residues.

This clone was seen once. The chain couples TRBV28 to TRBJ1-1, with D maybe TRBD1 (5 bases). Germline V gene sequence: CDR1 MDHEN, CDR2 SYDVKM. Deletions cut 6 bases from V and 4 bases from J, with 18 bases between. The CDR3 sequence is 15 residues long. The DNA of the CDR3 is TGTGCCAGCAGGATAGGGACCGGGCGGGGCACTGAAGCTTTCTTT. Protein: CASRIGTGRGTEAFF.

The chain recombines TRBV11-2 with TRBJ2-7; 9 positions agree with TRBD1. J was trimmed by 5 bases and V by 2 bases; bases with no gene match: 13. Germline values: CDR1 SGHAT, CDR2 FQNNGV. The CDR3 runs 17 residues. The CDR3 sequence is CASSLLAPRTGDHEQYF. CDR3 DNA sequence: TGTGCCAGCAGCTTATTGGCCCCACGGACAGGGGATCACGAGCAGTACTTC.